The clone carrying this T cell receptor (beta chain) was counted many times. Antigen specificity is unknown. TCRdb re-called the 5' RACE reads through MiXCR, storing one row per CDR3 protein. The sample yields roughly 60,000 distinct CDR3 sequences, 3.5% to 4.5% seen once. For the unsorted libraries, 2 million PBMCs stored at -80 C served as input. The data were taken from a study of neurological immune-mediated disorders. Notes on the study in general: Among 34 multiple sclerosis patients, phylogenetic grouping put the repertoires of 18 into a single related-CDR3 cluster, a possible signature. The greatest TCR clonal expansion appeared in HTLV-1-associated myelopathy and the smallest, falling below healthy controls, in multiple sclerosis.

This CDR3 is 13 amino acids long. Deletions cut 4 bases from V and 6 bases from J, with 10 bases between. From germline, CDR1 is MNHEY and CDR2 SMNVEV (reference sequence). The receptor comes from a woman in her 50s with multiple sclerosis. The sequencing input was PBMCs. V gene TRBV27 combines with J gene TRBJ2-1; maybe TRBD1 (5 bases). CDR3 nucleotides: TGTGCCAGCAGTTACCAGGGAAGCAATGAGCAGTTCTTC. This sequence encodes CASSYQGSNEQFF.